This T cell receptor beta chain is drawn from a study of neoadjuvant anti-PD-1 for oral cavity cancer. At the level of the study: Patients without progression received a fourth nivolumab dose around day 43, then surgical resection on days 50-56.

Study findings and constraints: Higher pretreatment Treg/Th17 ratios tracked higher pretreatment blood clonality.

Two replicates per tumor sample, mostly from approximately 5 ug of genomic DNA. Using immunoSEQ multiplex PCR, the repertoire was profiled, and TCRdb retains in-frame clones only, with some absent. The sample lists more than 12,000 clones, roughly 35% seen once, with around 40% in the top ten. Looked up from germline, CDR1 is SGHRS and CDR2 is YFSETQ. The CDR3 is 14 amino acids. Trimming at V came to 9 bases and at J to 2 bases, leaving 6 bases not matched to a gene. A remark on this clone: The target antigen is unknown.

Indicated time point: after neoadjuvant nivolumab, at surgical resection. The V gene is TRBV5-1, the J gene TRBJ2-2; 8 nucleotides agree with TRBD1. This sequence was found in a person aged 35-79 years with oral cavity squamous cell carcinoma. The sequences come from tumor tissue, collected after nivolumab (anti-PD-1) treatment. CDR3 region: CATQTGDNTGELFF. The CDR3 DNA reads as TGCGCCACCCAGACAGGGGATAACACCGGGGAGCTGTTTTTT.